The entry below gives a single T cell receptor (beta chain) sequence along with its context. This sample stems from a study of OX40 agonist ivuxolimab in advanced cancers. Sampling times: baseline, cycle 4 day 1, cycle 7 day 1. CDR3 size: 15 residues. Germline lookup yields CDR1 SEHNR and CDR2 FQNEAQ (reference sequence). Trimming left V 1 base short and J 2 bases short, with 11 bases between. Profiled with immunoSEQ multiplex PCR; TCRdb holds only in-frame clones, not every one. The sample records some 50,000 clones, approximately 91% being singletons. The source is an adult with an advanced solid tumor such as melanoma, head and neck, liver or kidney cancer. J is TRBJ1-1 and V is TRBV7-9; tentatively, D is TRBD1 (5 bases). The material sequenced was CD4+ or CD8+ T cells sorted from blood, taken in a trial of the OX40 agonist ivuxolimab. CDR3 DNA: TGTGCCAGCAGCTTAGGTGGGGGAATCAACACTGAAGCTTTCTTT. Encoded protein: CASSLGGGINTEAFF.